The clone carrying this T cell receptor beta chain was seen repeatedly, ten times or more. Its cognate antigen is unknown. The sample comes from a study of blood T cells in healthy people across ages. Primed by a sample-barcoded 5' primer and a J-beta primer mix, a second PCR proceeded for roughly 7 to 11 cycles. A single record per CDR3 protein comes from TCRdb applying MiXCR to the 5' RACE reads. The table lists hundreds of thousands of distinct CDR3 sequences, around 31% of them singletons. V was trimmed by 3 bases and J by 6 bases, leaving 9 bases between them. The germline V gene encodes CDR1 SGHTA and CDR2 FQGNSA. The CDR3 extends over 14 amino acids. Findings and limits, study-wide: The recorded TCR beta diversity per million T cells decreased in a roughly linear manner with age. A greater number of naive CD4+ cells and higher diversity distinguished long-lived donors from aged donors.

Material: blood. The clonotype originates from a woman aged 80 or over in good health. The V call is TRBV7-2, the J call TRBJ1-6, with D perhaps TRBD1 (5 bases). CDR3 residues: CASSFPGPNSPLHF. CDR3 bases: TGTGCCAGCAGCTTTCCGGGACCTAATTCACCCCTCCACTTT.